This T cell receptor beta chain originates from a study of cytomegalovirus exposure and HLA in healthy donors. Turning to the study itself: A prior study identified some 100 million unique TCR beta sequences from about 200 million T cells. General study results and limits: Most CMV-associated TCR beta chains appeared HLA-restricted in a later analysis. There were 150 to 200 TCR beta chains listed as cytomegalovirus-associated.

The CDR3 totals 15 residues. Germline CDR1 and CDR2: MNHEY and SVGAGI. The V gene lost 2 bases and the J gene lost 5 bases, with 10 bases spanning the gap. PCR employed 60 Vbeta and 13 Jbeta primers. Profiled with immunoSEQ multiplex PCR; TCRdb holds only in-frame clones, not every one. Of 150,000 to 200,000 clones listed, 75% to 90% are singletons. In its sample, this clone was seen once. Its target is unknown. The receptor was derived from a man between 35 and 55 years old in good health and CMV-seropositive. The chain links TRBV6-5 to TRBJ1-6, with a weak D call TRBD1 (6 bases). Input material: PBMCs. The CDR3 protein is CASSYGSGDNSPLHF. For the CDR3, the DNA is TGTGCCAGCAGTTACGGGTCAGGGGATAATTCACCCCTCCACTTT.